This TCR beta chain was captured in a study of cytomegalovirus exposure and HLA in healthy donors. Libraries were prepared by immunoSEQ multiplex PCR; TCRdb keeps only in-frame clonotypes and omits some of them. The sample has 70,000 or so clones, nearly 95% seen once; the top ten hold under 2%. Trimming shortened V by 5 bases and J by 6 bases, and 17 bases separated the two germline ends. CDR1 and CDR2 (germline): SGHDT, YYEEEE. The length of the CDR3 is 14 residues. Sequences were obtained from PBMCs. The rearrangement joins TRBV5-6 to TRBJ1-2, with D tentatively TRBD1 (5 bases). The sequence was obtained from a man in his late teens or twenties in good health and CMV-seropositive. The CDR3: CASSPSGDRDGYTF. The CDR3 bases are TGTGCCAGCAGTCCATCGGGGGACCGGGATGGCTACACCTTC.